This T cell receptor beta chain originates from a study of T cells of healthy individuals (dated by TCRdb to 2016 to 2019). Comment on this clonotype: What this receptor recognizes is not known. The sample holds no much larger clone one base away, and base qualities are not on file.

Preparation of the library involved 5' RACE. Sequencing was performed on an Illumina MiSeq. TCRdb reran the public reads through fastp at Q25 and MiXCR, keeping productive beta chains. Rows are unified per CDR3 protein, each entry keeping the most common DNA and genes. This sample has more than 60,000 distinct CDR3 sequences in its table, and about a sixth of those were observed once. In total, the top ten clones hold approximately 4.7% of the sample. The receptor comes from a human donor in good health.

The sequence in DNA is TGCGCCAGCAGCCCTGACTCTGGGGCCAACGTCCTGACTTTC. Its protein reads: CASSPDSGANVLTF. The sequence is built from TRBV5-1 and TRBJ2-6, with no confidently assigned D gene. From the cysteine up to the phenylalanine, the CDR3 has a length of 14 residues. This entry keeps only the CDR3 DNA: 42 bases, framed from base 1. As encoded in the germline V gene, CDR1 is SGHRS while CDR2 is YFSETQ. Trimming costs V 4 bases and J 0 bases, and their ends lie 5 bases apart.